This entry describes one T cell receptor beta chain. An end of the junction does not agree with germline; a read error may underlie this. This record comes from a study of blood T cell repertoires in COVID-19. Study-wide background: Samples taken during acute and convalescent COVID-19 were collected in the United States, Italy and Spain. From T cells, B-cell-depleted T cells, or PBMCs came the material, which was cDNA or gDNA.

In germline, CDR1 is LNHDA, CDR2 SQIVND (reference sequence). The CDR3 contains 16 residues. The method was immunoSEQ multiplex PCR; TCRdb's version includes in-frame clones alone and lacks a portion of them. This table has roughly 180,000 clones, around 77% appearing once. The chain joins TRBV19 to TRBJ1-5; 10 positions agree with TRBD1. The TCR comes from a man aged 55 to 70 with active or convalescent COVID-19. The sample was peripheral blood. This chain's CDR3 is CASSLDGTGAGQPQHF. CDR3 nucleotide sequence: TGTGCCAGTAGTCTAGACGGGACAGGGGCTGGGCAGCCCCAGCATTTT.